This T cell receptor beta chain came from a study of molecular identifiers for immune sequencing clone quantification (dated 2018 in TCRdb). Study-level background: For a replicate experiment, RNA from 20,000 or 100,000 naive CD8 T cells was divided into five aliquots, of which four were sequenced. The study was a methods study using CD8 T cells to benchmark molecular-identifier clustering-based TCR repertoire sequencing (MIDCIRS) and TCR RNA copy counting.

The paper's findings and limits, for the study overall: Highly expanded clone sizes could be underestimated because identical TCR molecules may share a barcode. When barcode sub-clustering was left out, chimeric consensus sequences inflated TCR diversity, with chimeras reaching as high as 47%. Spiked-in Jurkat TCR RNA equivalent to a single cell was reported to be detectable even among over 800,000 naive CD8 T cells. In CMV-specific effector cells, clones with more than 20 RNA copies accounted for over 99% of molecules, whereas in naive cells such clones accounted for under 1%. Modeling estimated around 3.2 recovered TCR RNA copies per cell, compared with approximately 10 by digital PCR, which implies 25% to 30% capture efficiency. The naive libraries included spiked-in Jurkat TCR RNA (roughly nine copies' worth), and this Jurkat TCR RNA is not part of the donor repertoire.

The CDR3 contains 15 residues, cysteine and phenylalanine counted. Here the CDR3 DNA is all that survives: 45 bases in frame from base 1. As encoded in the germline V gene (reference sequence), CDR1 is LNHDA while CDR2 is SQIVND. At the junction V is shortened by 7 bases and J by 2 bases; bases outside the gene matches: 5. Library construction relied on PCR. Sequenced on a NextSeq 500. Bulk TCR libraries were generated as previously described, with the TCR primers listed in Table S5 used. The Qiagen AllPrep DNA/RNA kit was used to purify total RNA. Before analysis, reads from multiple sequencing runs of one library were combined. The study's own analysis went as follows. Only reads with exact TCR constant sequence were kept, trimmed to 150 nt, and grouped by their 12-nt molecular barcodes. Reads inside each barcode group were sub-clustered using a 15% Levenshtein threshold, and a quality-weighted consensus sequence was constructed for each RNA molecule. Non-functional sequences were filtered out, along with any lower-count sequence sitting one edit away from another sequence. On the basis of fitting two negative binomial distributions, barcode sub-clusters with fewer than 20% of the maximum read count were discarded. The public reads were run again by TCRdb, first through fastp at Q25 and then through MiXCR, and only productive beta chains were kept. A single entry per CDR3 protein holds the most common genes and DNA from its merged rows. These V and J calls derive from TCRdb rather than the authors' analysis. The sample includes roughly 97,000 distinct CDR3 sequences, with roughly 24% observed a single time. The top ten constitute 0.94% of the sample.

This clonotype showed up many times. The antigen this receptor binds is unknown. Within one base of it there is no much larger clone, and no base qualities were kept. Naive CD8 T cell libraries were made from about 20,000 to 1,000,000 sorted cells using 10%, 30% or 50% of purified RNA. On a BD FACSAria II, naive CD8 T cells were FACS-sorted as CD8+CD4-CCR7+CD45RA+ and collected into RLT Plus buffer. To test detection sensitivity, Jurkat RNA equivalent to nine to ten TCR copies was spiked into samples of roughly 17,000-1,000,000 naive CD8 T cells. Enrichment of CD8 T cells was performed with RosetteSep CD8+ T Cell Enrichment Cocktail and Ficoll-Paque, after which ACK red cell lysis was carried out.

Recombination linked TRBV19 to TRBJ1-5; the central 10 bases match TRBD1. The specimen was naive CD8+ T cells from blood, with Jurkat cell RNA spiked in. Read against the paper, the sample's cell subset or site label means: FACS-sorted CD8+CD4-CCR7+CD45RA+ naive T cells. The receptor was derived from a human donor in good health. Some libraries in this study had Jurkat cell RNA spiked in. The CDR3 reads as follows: CASTHGTGGNQPQHF. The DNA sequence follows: TGTGCCAGTACCCATGGGACAGGGGGCAATCAGCCCCAGCATTTT. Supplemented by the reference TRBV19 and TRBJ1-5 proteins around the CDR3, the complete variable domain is DGGITQSPKYLFRKEGQNVTLSCEQNLNHDAMYWYRQDPGQGLRLIYYSQIVNDFQKGDIAEGYSVSREKKESFPLTVTSAQKNPTAFYLCASTHGTGGNQPQHFGDGTRLSIL.